Following are 28 T cell receptor beta chains from one sample sequenced in a study of blood T cells in healthy people across ages. Alongside a J-beta primer mix, a sample-barcoded 5' primer served in a second PCR lasting about 7 to 11 cycles. TCRdb re-called the 5' RACE reads through MiXCR, storing one row per CDR3 protein. The sample lists roughly 1,300,000 distinct CDR3 sequences; 59% were seen once. Source material: blood. The receptors were gathered from a man between 18 and 29 years old in good health.

This clonotype was picked up many times. The chain carries TRBV27 and TRBJ2-6; D unclear. The CDR3 has 14 amino acids. Germline CDR1 reads MNHEY; CDR2 reads SMNVEV (reference sequence). Trimming cost V 0 bases and J 0 bases, with 0 bases left between them. The CDR3 region is CASSLSSGANVLTF. The CDR3 nucleotides read TGTGCCAGCAGTTTATCCTCTGGGGCCAACGTCCTGACTTTC.

The rearrangement links TRBV7-9 to TRBJ2-7; D is possibly TRBD1 or TRBD2 (5 bases each). The length of the CDR3 is 13 residues. The germline V and J ends were trimmed by 5 bases and 4 bases, with 12 bases remaining between them. CDR1 and CDR2 (germline): SEHNR, FQNEAQ (reference sequence). In DNA form, the CDR3 reads TGTGCCAGCAGCCAGAGGGGAGATTACGAGCAGTACTTC. Translation: CASSQRGDYEQYF.

The CDR3 loop reads CASSYSSTSGLTQYF. CDR3 in DNA: TGTGCCAGCAGTTACTCATCGACTAGCGGCCTTACGCAGTATTTT. The chain carries TRBV6-6 and TRBJ2-3; 9 bases are a match to TRBD2. V lost 0 bases to trimming and J lost 8 bases; unmatched junction nucleotides: 6. The CDR3 length is 15 residues. Germline V CDR1 and CDR2: MNHNY, SVGAGI (reference sequence).

The J gene is TRBJ2-7, the V gene TRBV29-1, with D possibly being TRBD1 (6 bases). The V gene's germline CDR1 is SQVTM and CDR2 ANQGSEA. This CDR3 comprises 13 residues. V dropped 6 bases and J dropped 2 bases, with 14 bases sitting between them. The CDR3 spells CSVPGTNPYEQYF. The CDR3 DNA reads as TGCAGCGTCCCCGGGACAAATCCCTACGAGCAGTACTTC.

The chain has TRBV27 and TRBJ2-1; 13 bases map to TRBD2. CDR3 length equals 17 residues. The trim removed 3 bases at V and 4 bases at J, leaving 6 bases unmatched. Germline CDR1 MNHEY, CDR2 SMNVEV (reference sequence). CDR3 coding DNA: TGTGCCAGCAGTTTTACTAGCGGGAGGGCCCCATACAATGAGCAGTTCTTC. The encoded protein is CASSFTSGRAPYNEQFF.

CDR3 amino acids: CASSQDPGTGVYEQYF. The CDR3 DNA is TGTGCCAGCAGCCAAGACCCTGGGACAGGGGTCTACGAGCAGTACTTC. The rearrangement uses TRBV3-1 and TRBJ2-7; TRBD1 matches 10 bases. The V and J ends lost 0 bases and 3 bases, in that order; junction bases with no gene match: 5. Germline loops: CDR1 LGHDT, CDR2 YNNKEL (reference sequence). This CDR3 is 16 amino acids long.

The sample holds a few counts of this clonotype. The rearrangement links TRBV11-2 to TRBJ2-3, with a possible D match to TRBD2 (5 bases). Germline values: CDR1 SGHAT, CDR2 FQNNGV. V was cut by 7 bases and J by 6 bases, with 20 bases left in between. The CDR3 has 15 amino acids. CDR3 residues: CASTPTRTAGDTQYF. CDR3 DNA sequence: TGTGCCAGCACCCCGACCCGGACTGCTGGGGATACGCAGTATTTT.

CDR3 sequence: CASSSHRGTAFF. The CDR3 region has the DNA TGTGCCAGCAGCTCCCATCGGGGAACGGCTTTCTTT. The V and J genes are TRBV7-9 and TRBJ1-1; unclear D gene. The CDR3 extends over 12 amino acids. Per the germline V gene, CDR1 is SEHNR and CDR2 is FQNEAQ (reference sequence). Trimming cost V 4 bases and J 11 bases, with 14 bases left between them.

The J gene is TRBJ1-2, the V gene TRBV2; TRBD1 matches 7 bases. Trimming took 7 bases from V and 5 from J; bases not matched to a gene: 10. The length of the CDR3 is 14 residues. The germline V gene encodes CDR1 SNHLY and CDR2 FYNNEI. CDR3 bases: TGTGCCAGCACTCGGCAGGGGGGGGGGTATGGCTACACCTTC. As protein: CASTRQGGGYGYTF.

V usage is TRBV5-8 and J usage is TRBJ1-5, with 8 bases matching TRBD1. In germline, CDR1 is SGHTS, CDR2 YDEGEE. The CDR3 sequence is 16 residues long. V shed 4 bases, J shed 5 bases, and the junction held 11 bases outside the gene matches. CDR3 in amino acids: CASSQPAGTGYQPQHF. CDR3 coding DNA: TGTGCCAGCAGCCAGCCGGCCGGGACAGGTTATCAGCCCCAGCATTTT.

V gene TRBV12-3 or TRBV12-4 combines with J gene TRBJ1-6; unclear D gene. Trimming took 3 bases from V and 3 from J, leaving 6 bases between them. CDR3 length: 14 residues. The CDR3 region has the DNA TGTGCCAGCAGTTTGCACGGCTATAATTCACCCCTCCACTTT. It yields the protein CASSLHGYNSPLHF.

The genes are TRBV11-2 and TRBJ2-3, with 12 positions matching TRBD2. There are 19 residues in the CDR3. Germline-derived CDR1 and CDR2 are SGHAT and FQNNGV. V lost 1 base, J lost 1 base, and 9 bases stayed unmatched. CDR3 sequence (DNA): TGTGCCAGCAGCTTAGCGTCGACTAGCGGGAGATGGGGCACAGATACGCAGTATTTT. Translating it yields CASSLASTSGRWGTDTQYF.

The chain uses TRBV27 and TRBJ2-5, with D possibly TRBD1 on 6 matching bases. The J call could be wrong; TRBJ2-7 is a better fit for the DNA end. CDR3 length: 16 amino acids. Germline CDR1 and CDR2: MNHEY and SMNVEV (reference sequence). CDR3 loop: CASSSLAPGQIYEQYF. CDR3 bases: TGTGCCAGCAGCTCCTTAGCCCCTGGACAGATCTACGAGCAGTACTTC.

Notes on this clonotype: One end of the junction fails to match germline, which may point to a read error. The J gene is TRBJ2-7, the V gene TRBV4-1, with D unclear. This CDR3 is 16 amino acids long. Germline V gives CDR1 MGHRA, CDR2 YSYEKL. The CDR3 sequence: CTSSQVASSGLYEQYF. CDR3 DNA: TGCACCAGCAGCCAAGTAGCATCGAGTGGGCTCTACGAGCAGTACTTC.

There are a few counts of this clonotype. The chain uses TRBV27 and TRBJ2-3, with a tentative D call TRBD2 (6 bases). Germline assignment: CDR1 MNHEY and CDR2 SMNVEV (reference sequence). The V and J ends lost 4 bases and 2 bases respectively, with 10 bases between them. This CDR3 is 14 amino acids long. CDR3: CASSSGTFTDTQYF. As DNA, the CDR3 is TGTGCCAGCAGTTCGGGGACTTTCACAGATACGCAGTATTTT.

The chain recombines TRBV20-1 with TRBJ2-7, with D possibly TRBD2 on 6 matching bases. The assigned J gene may be wrong: the sequence end matches TRBJ2-5 better. Germline V lookup: CDR1 DFQATT, CDR2 SNEGSKA (reference sequence). The CDR3 runs 11 residues. CDR3 loop: CRSGGIETQYF. The CDR3 region has the DNA TGCAGGTCCGGGGGAATAGAGACCCAGTACTTC.

The rearrangement joins TRBV15 to TRBJ1-5; the match to TRBD1 covers 9 bases. Germline V gives CDR1 LNHNV, CDR2 YYDKDF (reference sequence). The CDR3 loop spans 21 amino acids. V trimming: 1 base; J trimming: 0 bases; junction bases outside the gene matches: 16. CDR3 sequence reads: CATSRVRLTGGFQFSNQPQHF. CDR3 in DNA: TGTGCCACCAGCAGAGTCCGGTTGACAGGGGGGTTCCAATTTAGCAATCAGCCCCAGCATTTT.

This clonotype was observed a few times. The rearrangement joins TRBV4-3 to TRBJ1-2; tentative D call: TRBD1 (5 bases). Per germline, CDR1 LGHNA and CDR2 YSLEER. Trimming removed 4 bases from V and 4 bases from J, with 19 bases in between. The CDR3 consists of 16 residues. CDR3: CASSLQGVGDGYGYTF. The CDR3 DNA sequence: TGCGCCAGCAGCCTTCAAGGGGTCGGGGATGGCTATGGCTACACCTTC.

The V gene is TRBV12-3 or TRBV12-4, the J gene TRBJ2-7; no definite D call. V shed 7 bases and J shed 7 bases, with 11 bases lying between them. The CDR3 spans 11 residues. CDR3 protein: CASTGMGEQYF. CDR3 DNA sequence: TGTGCCAGCACCGGAATGGGAGAGCAGTACTTC.

A few counts support this clonotype. The genes are TRBV6-5 and TRBJ2-7, with a weak D call TRBD1 (5 bases). CDR1 and CDR2 (germline): MNHEY, SVGAGI. V was cut by 4 bases and J by 2 bases, with 12 bases left in between. CDR3 length: 14 amino acids. The DNA of the CDR3 is TGTGCCAGCAGTTTCACGACAGAGGCCTACGAGCAGTACTTC. Protein sequence: CASSFTTEAYEQYF.

There are a few counts of this clonotype. The chain couples TRBV6-2 or TRBV6-3 to TRBJ2-7, with 8 nucleotides matching TRBD1. J lost 4 bases, V lost 10 bases, and 6 bases had no gene match. The CDR3 covers 12 residues. Germline lookup yields CDR1 MNHEY and CDR2 SVGEGT. DNA for the CDR3: TGTGCCACCAGACAGGGGATGTACGAGCAGTACTTC. Translated: CATRQGMYEQYF.

The chain has TRBV9 and TRBJ2-7; the match to TRBD2 covers 7 bases. The CDR3 has 15 residues. The germline V gene encodes CDR1 SGDLS and CDR2 YYNGEE. The V segment lost 3 bases and the J segment 0 bases; nucleotides outside the gene matches: 6. The CDR3, as DNA: TGTGCCAGCAGCGCCGACCGCGGGAGCTCCTACGAGCAGTACTTC. Amino acids: CASSADRGSSYEQYF.

The chain joins TRBV7-2 to TRBJ2-4; D possibly matches TRBD1 or TRBD2 (5 bases each). Trimming removed 7 bases from V and 2 bases from J, with 15 bases in between. This CDR3 contains 15 residues. Germline CDR1 SGHTA, CDR2 FQGNSA. For the CDR3, the DNA is TGTGCCAGCACGGGGCAGCCTTTAACCAAAAACATTCAGTACTTC. This codes for CASTGQPLTKNIQYF.

This chain uses TRBV10-3 with TRBJ1-1, with D perhaps TRBD1 (6 bases). CDR1 and CDR2 (germline): ENHRY, SYGVKD. There are 14 residues in the CDR3. The germline V and J ends were trimmed by 10 bases and 6 bases, with 21 bases remaining between them. CDR3 in DNA: TGTGCCACACACTCCCGGGAGTGGGGGCCTGAAGCTTTCTTT. Translating it yields CATHSREWGPEAFF.

The chain uses TRBV12-3 or TRBV12-4 and TRBJ1-2, with D uncertain. The CDR3 consists of 13 residues. Trimming took off 3 bases at V and 7 bases at J, with 12 bases between the two ends. The CDR3 DNA follows: TGTGCCAGCAGTTTGGGAGAGGGAGGTGGCTACACCTTC. Encoded protein: CASSLGEGGGYTF.

The chain uses TRBV13 and TRBJ2-1; either TRBD1 or TRBD2 may fit D (6 bases each). This CDR3 region has 14 residues. V was pared by 3 bases and J by 10 bases, with 16 bases between. The germline V gene has CDR1 PRHDT and CDR2 FYEKMQ (reference sequence). CDR3 in amino acids: CASSFQPGAREQFF. The CDR3 nucleotides are TGTGCCAGCAGCTTTCAGCCGGGGGCGAGAGAGCAGTTCTTC.

V and J are TRBV18 and TRBJ2-7; D gene uncertain. The germline V gene encodes CDR1 KGHSH and CDR2 LQKENI. The V end was cut by 6 bases, the J end by 3 bases, with 9 bases between. This CDR3 contains 12 residues. CDR3 sequence: CASSSELYEQYF. CDR3 bases: TGTGCCAGCTCCTCCGAGCTCTACGAGCAGTACTTC.

The chain carries TRBV12-3 or TRBV12-4 and TRBJ1-1, with TRBD1 as a possible D gene (5 bases). Trimming took off 5 bases at V and 1 base at J, with 14 bases between the two ends. This CDR3 has 15 amino acids. The CDR3 sequence is CASSPRERANTEAFF. The CDR3 DNA follows: TGTGCCAGCAGTCCCAGGGAACGGGCGAACACTGAAGCTTTCTTT.